This T cell receptor (beta chain) comes out of a study of OX40 agonist ivuxolimab in advanced cancers. For the study at large: Patients were treated with intravenous ivuxolimab, dosed at 0.01 to 10 mg/kg and infused every 2 weeks.

Study-wide results and limits: Averaged across samples, CD8+ T cells carried more expanded clones than CD4+ did. The study observed clonal expansion of CD4+ and CD8+ blood T cells by week 6 at 0.1 to 3.0 mg/kg.

Germline loops: CDR1 SGHVS, CDR2 FQNEAQ. The CDR3 extends over 16 amino acids. Trimming removed 8 bases from V and 1 base from J, with 18 bases in between. TCRdb's table, derived via immunoSEQ multiplex PCR, lists solely in-frame clones and lacks some. The profile shows 60,000 to 100,000 clones, under 85% of them singletons. Any history of autoimmune disease or systemic immunosuppression disqualified patients. With regard to this clone: Its antigen is not known.

The sequences come from CD4+ or CD8+ T cells sorted from blood, collected in a trial of the OX40 agonist ivuxolimab. The TCR was taken from an adult with an advanced solid tumor such as melanoma, head and neck, liver or kidney cancer. The V call is TRBV7-8, the J call TRBJ1-3; a weak D match, TRBD1 (5 bases). The CDR3 spells CASHPGPGKSGNTIYF. In DNA form, the CDR3 reads TGTGCCAGCCATCCGGGGCCCGGGAAATCTGGAAACACCATATATTTT.